This T cell receptor (beta chain) derives from a study of cytomegalovirus exposure and HLA in healthy donors. 13 Jbeta primers and 60 Vbeta primers were used for the PCR. The table came from immunoSEQ multiplex PCR; TCRdb's copy has only in-frame clones and leaves some out. The sample lists approximately 180,000 clones, roughly 79% seen once, with approximately 4.4% in the top ten. Regarding donors, all were healthy bone marrow donors. V shed 6 bases and J 6 bases; nucleotides not matched to a gene: 16. Germline V CDR1 and CDR2: LGHNA, YNFKEQ. The CDR3 has 17 residues. Regarding the study as a whole: In a later analysis, TCR association rates varied by HLA locus: DRB1 most, HLA-C fewest. Immune exposure was documented only through CMV serostatus. The number of N-insertions in an Asian-associated ancestry cluster was reportedly below the roughly 700-donor mean in a later analysis.

A word on this clone: As yet, its antigen is unknown.

The chain couples TRBV4-2 to TRBJ2-1; TRBD2 agrees at 8 bases. The source of this sequence is a woman aged 18-29 years in good health and CMV-seropositive. Sequences were obtained from PBMCs. CDR3 sequence: CASSPMGGTRVFNEQFF. The CDR3, as DNA: TGTGCCAGCAGTCCAATGGGCGGGACTAGAGTTTTCAATGAGCAGTTCTTC.